The sequence of this TCR beta chain was determined in a study of shared clonotypes between healthy human individuals. Study results and limitations: With a handful of donors compared, roughly 5% of naive CD4 clonotypes were shared.

Cells designated naive CD8 were CD45RO-negative and were positively selected for CCR7, with terminally differentiated effector memory CD45RA+ cells excluded. All donors were Caucasian adults living in Nashville, Tennessee. As to this clone: Its target is not known.

The authors distributed each subset's genomic DNA evenly over several immunoSEQ plates. Per the authors' pipeline: ImmunoSEQ only sent back junction sequences with no quality scores, so filtering was done differently. Assay used: immunoSEQ multiplex PCR; TCRdb lists only in-frame clones, some missing. V, J and clone size derive from that table, while D and trimming were established from the DNA sequence. Among around 2,100,000 clones listed, about 95% were seen once. This clonotype was obtained from a young man in good health. Sequencing was carried out using naive CD8+ T cells sorted from blood.

The CDR3, as DNA: TGCGCCAGCAGCCAAGGACCGGGACAGGGGATCAACGAGCAGTACTTC. Protein product: CASSQGPGQGINEQYF. The chain carries TRBV4-1 and TRBJ2-7; 10 bases are a match to TRBD1. Germline trimming cut 1 base from V and 5 bases from J; bases unmatched to any gene: 8. Germline V gene sequence: CDR1 MGHRA, CDR2 YSYEKL. The CDR3 loop spans 16 amino acids.